The 2 T cell receptor beta chains below come from one sample, sequenced in a study of identical twins. TCRdb re-called the 5' RACE reads through MiXCR, storing one row per CDR3 protein. Among about 890,000 distinct CDR3 sequences listed, roughly an eighth were seen once. A further study also used this sample, focusing on yellow fever vaccine responses in identical twins.

The source material was PBMCs. These receptors were obtained from a woman younger than 35 in good health.

This clonotype was found a few times. The V gene is TRBV24-1, the J gene TRBJ2-5; 7 bases are a match to TRBD1. The J segment lost 7 bases and the V segment lost 7 bases, leaving 8 bases of the junction unmatched. Germline CDR1 and CDR2: KGHDR and SFDVKD. The CDR3 sequence is 13 residues long. The CDR3 DNA follows: TGTGCCACCAGCGGGGACACAGGGGTGACCCAGTACTTC. It is translated as CATSGDTGVTQYF.

Only a few counts were recorded for this clonotype. The gene calls are TRBV13 and TRBJ2-3; 9 positions match TRBD2. The CDR3 consists of 20 residues. Trimming cost V 5 bases and J 2 bases; bases outside gene matches: 20. Germline CDR1 and CDR2: PRHDT and FYEKMQ (reference sequence). The CDR3 nucleotides are TGTGCCAGCAGCCGCATATTTGGAGCGGGGGGTCACCAATCCACAGATACGCAGTATTTT. This codes for CASSRIFGAGGHQSTDTQYF.